Each of the 30 T cell receptor beta chains below was sequenced from the same sample in a study of blood T cells in healthy people across ages. PCR was performed a second time for roughly 7 to 11 cycles using a sample-barcoded 5' primer and a J-beta primer mix. MiXCR, run by TCRdb on the 5' RACE reads, gives a single entry per CDR3 protein. The sample consists of approximately 580,000 distinct CDR3 sequences, under 30% of them appearing once. This same sample was also taken into another study, of T cells of mothers and their children.

Sequencing was done on a sample of blood. These receptors were collected from a boy younger than 18 in good health.

In this sample, this clonotype turned up many times. The V gene is TRBV7-9, the J gene TRBJ2-7, with D possibly TRBD2 on 6 matching bases. Germline V lookup: CDR1 SEHNR, CDR2 FQNEAQ (reference sequence). The germline V and J ends were trimmed by 1 base and 1 base, with 11 bases remaining between them. This CDR3 contains 15 residues. The DNA for the CDR3 is TGTGCCAGCAGCTTAGACGGGACTGTTTCCTACGAGCAGTACTTC. Its protein product is CASSLDGTVSYEQYF.

Written as DNA, the CDR3 is TGTGCCAGCAGTTCCAGCCCGAACACCGGGGAGCTGTTTTTT. This sequence encodes CASSSSPNTGELFF. V usage is TRBV27 and J usage is TRBJ2-2; D unclear. The CDR3 sequence is 14 residues long. The germline CDR1 and CDR2 sequences are MNHEY and SMNVEV (reference sequence). Trimming left V 4 bases short and J 0 bases short, with 6 bases between.

The chain uses TRBV20-1 and TRBJ2-7; D assignment may be TRBD1 or TRBD2 (5 bases each). The ends were cut back, 7 bases at V and 6 bases at J, with 13 bases in the middle. The V gene's germline CDR1 is DFQATT and CDR2 SNEGSKA (reference sequence). The CDR3 has 11 residues. This chain's CDR3 is CSGGELLEQYF. The CDR3 coding sequence is TGCAGTGGAGGGGAGTTGCTCGAGCAGTACTTC.

The gene calls are TRBV7-3 and TRBJ2-3; 12 bases line up with TRBD2. Germline CDR1 reads SGHTA; CDR2 reads FQGTGA. V gave up 4 bases and J gave up 6 bases; unmatched junction bases: 5. CDR3 length equals 15 residues. CDR3 region: CASSWTSGADDTQYF. The CDR3 DNA sequence: TGTGCCAGCAGCTGGACTAGCGGGGCCGACGATACGCAGTATTTT.

The chain links TRBV28 to TRBJ2-3; 14 nucleotides agree with TRBD2. The CDR3 is 16 amino acids. J was trimmed by 4 bases and V by 3 bases; bases with no gene match: 3. CDR1 and CDR2 (germline): MDHEN, SYDVKM. CDR3 nucleotides: TGTGCCAGCAGTTTCGGACTAGCGGGAGGAGCAGATACGCAGTATTTT. Protein product: CASSFGLAGGADTQYF.

This clonotype was found a few times. The chain links TRBV24-1 to TRBJ2-5, with D possibly being TRBD2 (5 bases). V lost 7 bases to trimming and J lost 1 base, with 15 bases between them. Per germline, CDR1 KGHDR and CDR2 SFDVKD. The CDR3 covers 15 residues. The CDR3 reads CATRAGRRTQETQYF. CDR3 DNA: TGTGCCACCAGGGCGGGTAGACGGACCCAAGAGACCCAGTACTTC.

The CDR3 here is CASSSKTTTGLGYTF. CDR3 DNA: TGTGCCAGCAGTTCTAAAACGACGACAGGGCTTGGCTACACCTTC. The V and J genes are TRBV28 and TRBJ1-2; 7 bases agree with TRBD1. The junction had 12 bases not matched to a gene; V was cut back by 4 bases and J by 7 bases. The CDR3 consists of 15 residues. Germline CDR1 MDHEN, CDR2 SYDVKM.

The table lists this clonotype with a few counts. This rearrangement joins TRBV19 to TRBJ2-5; 7 bases align to TRBD2. CDR1 is LNHDA and CDR2 is SQIVND in the germline V gene (reference sequence). The junction had 9 bases not matched to a gene; V was cut back by 1 base and J by 1 base. CDR3 size: 17 residues. In DNA form, the CDR3 reads TGTGCCAGTAGTATAGGGCCAGCGGGGACCACCCAAGAGACCCAGTACTTC. Protein sequence: CASSIGPAGTTQETQYF.

This clonotype was observed a handful of times. This chain uses TRBV24-1 with TRBJ2-7, with D perhaps TRBD1 or TRBD2 (5 bases each). The CDR3 covers 16 residues. The V gene's germline CDR1 is KGHDR and CDR2 SFDVKD. The V end lost 5 bases, the J end lost 0 bases, and 16 bases lay between the germline ends. The CDR3 reads CATSGSGTGSSYEQYF. The CDR3 region has the DNA TGTGCCACCAGTGGATCCGGGACGGGGAGCTCCTACGAGCAGTACTTC.

This clonotype was found a few times. The chain couples TRBV29-1 to TRBJ2-5; a possible D gene is TRBD1 (6 bases). This CDR3 is 13 amino acids long. The germline V gene encodes CDR1 SQVTM and CDR2 ANQGSEA. Trimming pared 6 bases from V and 5 bases from J, leaving 16 bases between. CDR3 loop: CSVRGYRGETQYF. The CDR3 DNA is TGCAGCGTCAGGGGTTATAGGGGGGAGACCCAGTACTTC.

This clonotype has just a few counts. The V call is TRBV7-9, the J call TRBJ2-2, with D possibly TRBD2 on 5 matching bases. Trimming stripped 3 bases from V and 3 bases from J, with 14 bases between. The CDR3 covers 16 residues. From germline, CDR1 is SEHNR and CDR2 FQNEAQ (reference sequence). The CDR3: CASSFWSYGDTGELFF. The CDR3 DNA follows: TGTGCCAGCAGCTTTTGGTCCTACGGGGACACCGGGGAGCTGTTTTTT.

The chain carries TRBV7-2 and TRBJ2-5; 15 positions agree with TRBD2. This CDR3 is built from 16 residues. V lost 2 bases, J lost 5 bases, and 3 bases stayed unmatched. CDR1 and CDR2 (germline): SGHTA, FQGNSA. The CDR3 loop reads CASSLRTSGRGETQYF. CDR3 coding DNA: TGTGCCAGCAGCTTACGGACTAGCGGGAGGGGGGAGACCCAGTACTTC.

The chain uses TRBV25-1 and TRBJ2-3, with a weak D call TRBD1 (6 bases). Germline V gene lookup returns CDR1 MGHDK and CDR2 SYGVNS. V was clipped by 1 base and J by 14 bases, with 19 bases between them. The CDR3 sequence is 14 residues long. The CDR3 DNA follows: TGTGCCAGCAGTGAATCGGGTTGGGCAGGGGTGAGGTATTTT. This translates into CASSESGWAGVRYF.

This clonotype has a handful of counts. The gene calls are TRBV4-1 and TRBJ2-1, with 12 bases aligning to TRBD2. CDR1 is MGHRA, CDR2 YSYEKL, per germline. The CDR3 is 18 residues long. J was trimmed by 5 bases and V by 5 bases; bases with no gene match: 13. The CDR3 DNA sequence: TGCGCCAGCAGCTACAGGACTAGCGGGGAAACCCGAAACAATGAGCAGTTCTTC. Its translation: CASSYRTSGETRNNEQFF.

The chain joins TRBV6-2 or TRBV6-3 to TRBJ1-2; D unresolved. The length of the CDR3 is 17 residues. Germline V gives CDR1 MNHEY, CDR2 SVGEGT. V lost 2 bases and J 8 bases, leaving 24 bases between the germline ends. As DNA, the CDR3 is TGTGCCAGCAGTTACGGCAACTTCCCAGGTTATATCTCGGGCTACACCTTC. This gives the protein CASSYGNFPGYISGYTF.

At least ten counts were recorded for this clonotype. This chain uses TRBV28 with TRBJ2-6; the D is unclear. The CDR3 has 14 amino acids. Trimming took 6 bases from V and 0 from J, leaving 6 bases between them. The germline gives CDR1 MDHEN, CDR2 SYDVKM. The CDR3 is CASSLNSGANVLTF. DNA for the CDR3: TGTGCCAGCAGCCTAAACTCTGGGGCCAACGTCCTGACTTTC.

Only a few counts were recorded for this clonotype. V usage is TRBV15 and J usage is TRBJ2-3; 8 bases agree with TRBD2. The V and J ends lost 9 bases and 3 bases, in that order; junction bases with no gene match: 5. Germline CDR1 reads LNHNV; CDR2 reads YYDKDF (reference sequence). The CDR3 loop spans 13 amino acids. This chain's CDR3 is CATGTRPTDTQYF. Written as DNA, the CDR3 is TGTGCCACGGGGACTAGACCAACAGATACGCAGTATTTT.

The chain couples TRBV28 to TRBJ1-1; TRBD1 agrees at 9 bases. The J segment lost 6 bases and the V segment lost 6 bases, leaving 14 bases of the junction unmatched. The germline CDR1 and CDR2 sequences are MDHEN and SYDVKM. The CDR3 totals 16 residues. This chain's CDR3 is CASRPTAGQGNAEAFF. The CDR3 DNA is TGTGCCAGCAGGCCCACCGCGGGACAGGGAAACGCTGAAGCTTTCTTT.

The chain links TRBV5-6 to TRBJ2-3, with a weak D call TRBD1 (5 bases). V lost 5 bases and J lost 7, with 14 bases in between. In germline, CDR1 is SGHDT, CDR2 YYEEEE. The CDR3 extends over 13 amino acids. CDR3 DNA sequence: TGTGCCAGCAGACAAACAGGTGCCTATACGCAGTATTTT. It encodes CASRQTGAYTQYF.

The chain couples TRBV4-2 to TRBJ2-7; 8 positions agree with TRBD2. The CDR3 spans 17 residues. Germline trimming cut 0 bases from V and 3 bases from J; bases unmatched to any gene: 10. Germline V gives CDR1 LGHNA, CDR2 YNFKEQ. The CDR3 sequence: CASSQDIGVTSGYEQYF. DNA of the CDR3: TGTGCCAGCAGCCAAGATATTGGAGTTACTAGCGGCTACGAGCAGTACTTC.

The gene calls are TRBV9 and TRBJ2-5; either TRBD1 or TRBD2 may supply D (6 bases each). The J call is doubtful: the DNA matches TRBJ2-7 better. From germline, CDR1 is SGDLS and CDR2 YYNGEE. This CDR3 comprises 15 residues. In nucleotides, the CDR3 is TGTGCCAGCAGCGTAGATGAGGGGGGAGCGTACGAGCAGTACTTC. This gives the protein CASSVDEGGAYEQYF.

This clonotype has a handful of counts. The V and J genes are TRBV2 and TRBJ2-5; 13 bases line up with TRBD2. CDR3 length: 16 amino acids. The germline V gene encodes CDR1 SNHLY and CDR2 FYNNEI. V gave up 1 base and J gave up 3 bases; unmatched junction bases: 2. The CDR3 loop reads CASSEEGLAGKETQYF. The CDR3 coding sequence is TGTGCCAGCAGTGAAGAGGGACTAGCGGGGAAAGAGACCCAGTACTTC.

The genes are TRBV2 and TRBJ2-2; 8 bases are shared with TRBD1. Germline V lookup: CDR1 SNHLY, CDR2 FYNNEI. The V gene end was trimmed by 4 bases and the J gene end by 3 bases; junction bases not matched to a gene: 7. This CDR3 comprises 16 residues. The CDR3 DNA reads TGTGCCAGCAGTGTCTGGGACAGGCGTTACACCGGGGAGCTGTTTTTT. This gives the protein CASSVWDRRYTGELFF.

Of note for this clonotype: This clone may be a read error of a much larger clone one base away. This chain uses TRBV28 with TRBJ2-7, with D tentatively TRBD1 or TRBD2 (6 bases each). Looked up from germline, CDR1 is MDHEN and CDR2 is SYDVKM. This CDR3 has 12 residues. The CDR3 coding sequence is TGTGTAACCCGGGGGCTTGTCTACGAGCAGTACTTC. Protein sequence: CVTRGLVYEQYF. Filled out from reference TRBV28 and TRBJ2-7, the complete variable domain reads DVKVTQSSRYLVKRTGEKVFLECVQDMDHENMFWYRQDPGLGLRLIYFSYDVKMKEKGDIPEGYSVSREKKERFSLILESASTNQTSMYLCVTRGLVYEQYFGPGTRLTVT.

The chain combines TRBV20-1 with TRBJ2-7; D gene uncertain. Germline lookup yields CDR1 DFQATT and CDR2 SNEGSKA (reference sequence). Trimming pared 3 bases from V and 1 base from J, leaving 10 bases between. The CDR3 is made up of 13 amino acids. CDR3 coding DNA: TGCAGTGCTAGGGGTACCCCATCCTACGAGCAGTACTTC. This translates into CSARGTPSYEQYF.

V is TRBV4-1 and J is TRBJ2-7, with 7 positions matching TRBD1. The CDR3 extends over 17 amino acids. Germline-derived CDR1 and CDR2 are MGHRA and YSYEKL. V was pared by 3 bases and J by 3 bases, with 14 bases of the junction left unmatched. Written as DNA, the CDR3 is TGCGCCAGCAGCCAGCAGACAGGGCAGGGTATCGGCTACGAGCAGTACTTC. It encodes CASSQQTGQGIGYEQYF.

The sample holds a few counts of this clonotype. The J gene is TRBJ1-2, the V gene TRBV7-3, with 10 nucleotides matching TRBD1. CDR1 is SGHTA and CDR2 is FQGTGA in the germline V gene. J lost 8 bases, V lost 5 bases, and 14 bases had no gene match. This CDR3 is built from 16 residues. CDR3 nucleotide sequence: TGTGCCAGCAGCCCCACCGGGACAGGGGATGGCAGGGGCTACACCTTC. Its translation is CASSPTGTGDGRGYTF.

The chain carries TRBV27 and TRBJ2-5, with TRBD2 matching over 11 bases. The CDR3 sequence is 17 residues long. The V segment lost 0 bases and the J segment 1 base; nucleotides outside the gene matches: 4. CDR1 and CDR2 (germline): MNHEY, SMNVEV (reference sequence). CDR3 sequence (DNA): TGTGCCAGCAGTTTATCGCCTAGCGGGGGGATCCAAGAGACCCAGTACTTC. Translated, it gives CASSLSPSGGIQETQYF.

This clonotype was seen repeatedly, ten times or more. The chain carries TRBV4-3 and TRBJ2-1; no reliable D call. This CDR3 has 14 amino acids. Trimming pared 3 bases from V and 5 bases from J, leaving 11 bases between. The germline gives CDR1 LGHNA, CDR2 YSLEER. CDR3 protein: CASSHSVGDNEQFF. The CDR3 DNA is TGCGCCAGCAGCCACTCGGTAGGAGACAATGAGCAGTTCTTC.

This chain links TRBV24-1 with TRBJ2-2; possibly TRBD1 or TRBD2 for D (5 bases each). The CDR3 totals 14 residues. Germline CDR1 KGHDR, CDR2 SFDVKD. V dropped 2 bases and J dropped 5 bases, with 8 bases sitting between them. CDR3 residues: CATSDYGGTGELFF. The CDR3 nucleotides are TGTGCCACCAGTGATTATGGGGGTACCGGGGAGCTGTTTTTT.